A selection of T cell receptor beta chains follows, all from one sample in a study of blood T cell repertoires in COVID-19. TCRdb keeps only in-frame clones here, not all; method: immunoSEQ multiplex PCR. The repertoire holds roughly 260,000 clones, roughly 84% seen once, with 2.1% in the top ten. The sequenced sample consisted of peripheral blood. The receptors derive from a woman in her thirties or forties who had recovered from COVID-19. Both conserved end residues are trimmed from each CDR3. Fields, in order: V gene, CDR3 protein.

v_call: TRBV3-1/TRBV3-2
cdr3_aa: ASSQDETGSYNSPLH

v_call: TRBV9
cdr3_aa: ASSVALAGGDNEQF

v_call: TRBV19
cdr3_aa: ASSTRENIQY

v_call: TRBV30
cdr3_aa: AWSVFRGNTGELF

v_call: TRBV7-9
cdr3_aa: ASSGDRGVSADTQY

v_call: TRBV6-5
cdr3_aa: ASSYEQGSEQY

v_call: TRBV10-2
cdr3_aa: ASSGWDRSNSGGYT

v_call: TRBV9
cdr3_aa: ASSGGDSNNEQF

v_call: TRBV5-4
cdr3_aa: ASSRYGLLQDTQY

v_call: TRBV27
cdr3_aa: ASSLVGGYSNQPQH

v_call: TRBV6-6
cdr3_aa: ASSYGDRSNQPQH

v_call: TRBV19
cdr3_aa: ASSILAADTQY

v_call: TRBV3-1/TRBV3-2
cdr3_aa: ASSQRRAGVAYEQY

v_call: TRBV6-5
cdr3_aa: ASSYSVGGSYEQY

v_call: TRBV9
cdr3_aa: ASSTLTSGHYNEQF

v_call: TRBV6-2/TRBV6-3
cdr3_aa: ASSSASEQY

v_call: TRBV3-1/TRBV3-2
cdr3_aa: ASSQDRPATNEKLF

v_call: TRBV30
cdr3_aa: AWSRSNQPQH

v_call: TRBV6-2/TRBV6-3
cdr3_aa: ASSYSNTGGPPYNEQF

v_call: TRBV9
cdr3_aa: ASSATVSNEKLF

v_call: TRBV6-1
cdr3_aa: ASSDPGQGKNIQY

v_call: TRBV11-2
cdr3_aa: ASSLRLSGTLSYNEQF

v_call: TRBV7-8
cdr3_aa: ASSSGTSGRAVGTDTQY

v_call: TRBV6-2/TRBV6-3
cdr3_aa: ASSIDRGSDYEQY

v_call: TRBV5-8
cdr3_aa: ASMISGGVQDEQF

v_call: TRBV5-1
cdr3_aa: ASSLDTSYNSPLH

v_call: TRBV29-1
cdr3_aa: SVADRVNYEQY

v_call: TRBV2
cdr3_aa: ASERQGFSGQPQH

v_call: TRBV11-2
cdr3_aa: ASTTGTGSYEQY

v_call: TRBV11-3
cdr3_aa: ASSLVGQGTGEQY

v_call: TRBV11-3
cdr3_aa: ASSHDRGNNSPLH

v_call: TRBV27
cdr3_aa: ASSLSPGGLYGYT

v_call: TRBV20-1
cdr3_aa: SASVSLAGANVLT

v_call: TRBV30
cdr3_aa: AWSLGTGNQPQH

v_call: TRBV18
cdr3_aa: ASSPDSTVDYGYT

v_call: TRBV6-2/TRBV6-3
cdr3_aa: ASSLSGGGPYEQY

v_call: TRBV5-1
cdr3_aa: ASSPGTGSGNQPQH

v_call: TRBV19
cdr3_aa: ASTNRGVLYGYT

v_call: TRBV15
cdr3_aa: ATSTPFRRTANTGELF

v_call: TRBV19
cdr3_aa: ASSIERTGDLEVYEQY

v_call: TRBV7-2
cdr3_aa: ASSLIASGGYSYEQY

v_call: TRBV13
cdr3_aa: ASSFSQGPYNEQF

v_call: TRBV3-1/TRBV3-2
cdr3_aa: ASSQGSGTGENGYT

v_call: TRBV30
cdr3_aa: AWNEGAGANVLT

v_call: TRBV4-3
cdr3_aa: ASSQAQGSTGELF

v_call: TRBV18
cdr3_aa: ASSPQGAGSPLH

v_call: TRBV5-4
cdr3_aa: ASSWRAGGNEQF

v_call: TRBV4-2
cdr3_aa: ASSQEERQGETQY

v_call: TRBV7-9
cdr3_aa: ASRATGGTNYGYT

v_call: TRBV9
cdr3_aa: ASSMRGAQYNEQF

v_call: TRBV6-4
cdr3_aa: ASIDSPCEQY

v_call: TRBV27
cdr3_aa: ASRPRTGGLYQPQH

v_call: TRBV7-9
cdr3_aa: ASLGVLNNEQF

v_call: TRBV5-4
cdr3_aa: ASSLSRGKNTGELF

v_call: TRBV2
cdr3_aa: ASSVQAPADTQY

v_call: TRBV18
cdr3_aa: ASSRGQGSSYEQY

v_call: TRBV18
cdr3_aa: ASSPPYTSWEKLF

v_call: TRBV6-5
cdr3_aa: ASNQQGFNEKLF

v_call: TRBV25-1
cdr3_aa: ASAPTPSGGGEQF